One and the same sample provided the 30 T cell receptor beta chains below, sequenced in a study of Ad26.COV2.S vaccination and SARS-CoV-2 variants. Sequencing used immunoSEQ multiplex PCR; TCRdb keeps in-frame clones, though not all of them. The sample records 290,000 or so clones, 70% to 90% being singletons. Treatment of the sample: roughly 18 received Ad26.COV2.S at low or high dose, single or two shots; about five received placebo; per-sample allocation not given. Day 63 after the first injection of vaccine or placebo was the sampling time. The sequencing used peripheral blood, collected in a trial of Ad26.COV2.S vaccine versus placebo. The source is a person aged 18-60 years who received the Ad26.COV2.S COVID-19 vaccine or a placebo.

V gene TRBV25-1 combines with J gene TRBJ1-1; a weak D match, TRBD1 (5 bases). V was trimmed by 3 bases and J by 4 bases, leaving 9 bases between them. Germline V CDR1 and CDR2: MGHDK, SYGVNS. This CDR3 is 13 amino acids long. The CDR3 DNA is TGTGCCAGCAGTGAGTCGGGGGGCACTGAAGCTTTCTTT. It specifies CASSESGGTEAFF.

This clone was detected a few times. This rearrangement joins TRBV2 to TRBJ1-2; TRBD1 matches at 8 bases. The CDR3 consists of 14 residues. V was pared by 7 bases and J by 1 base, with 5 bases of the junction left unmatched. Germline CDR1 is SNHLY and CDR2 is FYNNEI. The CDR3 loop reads CASTRQGINYGYTF. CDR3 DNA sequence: TGTGCCAGCACCAGACAGGGGATTAACTATGGCTACACCTTC.

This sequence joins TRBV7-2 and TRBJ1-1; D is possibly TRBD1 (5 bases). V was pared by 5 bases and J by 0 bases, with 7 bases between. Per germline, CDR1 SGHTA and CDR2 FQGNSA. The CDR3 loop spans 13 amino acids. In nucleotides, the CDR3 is TGTGCCAGCAGCCCGACAGTGAACACTGAAGCTTTCTTT. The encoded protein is CASSPTVNTEAFF.

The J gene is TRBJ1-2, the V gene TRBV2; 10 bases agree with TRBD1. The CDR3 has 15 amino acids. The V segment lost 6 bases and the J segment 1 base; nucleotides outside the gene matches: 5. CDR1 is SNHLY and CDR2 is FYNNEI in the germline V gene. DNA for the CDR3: TGTGCCAGCAGATTCCGGACAGGGGGTAACTATGGCTACACCTTC. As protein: CASRFRTGGNYGYTF. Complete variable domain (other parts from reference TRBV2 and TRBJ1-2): EPEVTQTPSHQVTQMGQEVILRCVPISNHLYFYWYRQILGQKVEFLVSFYNNEISEKSEIFDDQFSVERPDGSNFTLKIRSTKLEDSAMYFCASRFRTGGNYGYTFGSGTRLTVV.

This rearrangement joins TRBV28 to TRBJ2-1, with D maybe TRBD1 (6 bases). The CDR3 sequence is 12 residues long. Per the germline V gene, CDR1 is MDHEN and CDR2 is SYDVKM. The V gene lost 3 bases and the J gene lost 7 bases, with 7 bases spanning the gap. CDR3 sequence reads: CASSFQGNEQFF. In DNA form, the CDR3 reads TGTGCCAGCAGTTTCCAGGGGAATGAGCAGTTCTTC.

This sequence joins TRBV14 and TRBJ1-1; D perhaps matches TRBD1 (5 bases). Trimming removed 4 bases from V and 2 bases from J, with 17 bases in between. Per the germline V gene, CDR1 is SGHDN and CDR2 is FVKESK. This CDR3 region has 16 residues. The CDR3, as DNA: TGTGCCAGCAGCCGGACTCTGAGTAGGGGAAACACTGAAGCTTTCTTT. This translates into CASSRTLSRGNTEAFF.

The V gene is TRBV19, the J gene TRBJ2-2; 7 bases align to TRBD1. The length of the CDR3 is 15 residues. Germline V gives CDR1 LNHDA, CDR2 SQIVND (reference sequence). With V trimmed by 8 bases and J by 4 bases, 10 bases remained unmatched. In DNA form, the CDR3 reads TGTGCCAGTGGAACAGGGGTCGTCGTCACCGGGGAGCTGTTTTTT. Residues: CASGTGVVVTGELFF.

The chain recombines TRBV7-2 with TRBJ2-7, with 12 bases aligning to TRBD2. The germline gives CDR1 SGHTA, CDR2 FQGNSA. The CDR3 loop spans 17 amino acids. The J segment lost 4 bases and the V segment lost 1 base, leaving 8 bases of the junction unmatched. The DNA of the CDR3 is TGTGCCAGCAGCTTAGTCTCGGGGACTAGCGGGTCGTACGAGCAGTACTTC. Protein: CASSLVSGTSGSYEQYF. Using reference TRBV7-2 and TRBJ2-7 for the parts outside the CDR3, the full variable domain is GAGVSQSPSNKVTEKGKDVELRCDPISGHTALYWYRQSLGQGLEFLIYFQGNSAPDKSGLPSDRFSAERTGGSVSTLTIQRTQQEDSAVYLCASSLVSGTSGSYEQYFGPGTRLTVT.

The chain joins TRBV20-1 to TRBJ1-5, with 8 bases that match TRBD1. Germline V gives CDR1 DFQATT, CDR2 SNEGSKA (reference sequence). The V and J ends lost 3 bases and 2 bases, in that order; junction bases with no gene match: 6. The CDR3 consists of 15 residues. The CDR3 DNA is TGCAGTGCTAGTGCAGGGGGCGAGGGCAATCAGCCCCAGCATTTT. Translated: CSASAGGEGNQPQHF.

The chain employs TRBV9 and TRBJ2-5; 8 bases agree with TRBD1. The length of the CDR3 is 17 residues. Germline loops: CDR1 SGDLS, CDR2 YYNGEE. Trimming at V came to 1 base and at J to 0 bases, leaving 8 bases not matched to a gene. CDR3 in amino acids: CASSVSSGTGYQETQYF. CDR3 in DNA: TGTGCCAGCAGCGTATCATCCGGGACAGGCTACCAAGAGACCCAGTACTTC.

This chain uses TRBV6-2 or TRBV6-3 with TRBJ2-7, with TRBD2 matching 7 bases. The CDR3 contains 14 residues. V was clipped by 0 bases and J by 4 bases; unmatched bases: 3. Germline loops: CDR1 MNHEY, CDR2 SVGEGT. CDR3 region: CASSYSGGIYEQYF. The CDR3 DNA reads TGTGCCAGCAGTTACTCGGGGGGGATATACGAGCAGTACTTC.

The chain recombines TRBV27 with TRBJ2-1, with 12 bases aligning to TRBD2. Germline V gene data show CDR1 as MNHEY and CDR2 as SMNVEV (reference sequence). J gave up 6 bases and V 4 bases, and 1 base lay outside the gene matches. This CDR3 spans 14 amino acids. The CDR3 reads CASSSGLAGNEQFF. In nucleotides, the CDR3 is TGTGCCAGCAGTTCGGGACTAGCGGGCAATGAGCAGTTCTTC.

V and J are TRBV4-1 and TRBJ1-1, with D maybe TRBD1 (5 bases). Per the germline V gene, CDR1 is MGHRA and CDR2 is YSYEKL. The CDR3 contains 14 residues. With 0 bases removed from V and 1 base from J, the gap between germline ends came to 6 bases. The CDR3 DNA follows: TGCGCCAGCAGCCAAGAGGGGCCGAACACTGAAGCTTTCTTT. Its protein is CASSQEGPNTEAFF.

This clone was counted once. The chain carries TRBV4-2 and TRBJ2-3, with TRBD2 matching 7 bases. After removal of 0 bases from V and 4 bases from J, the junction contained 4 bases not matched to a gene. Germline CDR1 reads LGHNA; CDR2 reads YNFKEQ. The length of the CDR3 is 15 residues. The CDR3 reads CASSQELGRADTQYF. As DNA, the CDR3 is TGTGCCAGCAGCCAAGAACTAGGGAGGGCAGATACGCAGTATTTT.

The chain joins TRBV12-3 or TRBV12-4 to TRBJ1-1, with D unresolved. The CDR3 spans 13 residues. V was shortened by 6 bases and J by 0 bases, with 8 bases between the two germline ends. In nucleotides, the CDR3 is TGTGCCAGCAGCCGTAACCTGAACACTGAAGCTTTCTTT. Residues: CASSRNLNTEAFF.

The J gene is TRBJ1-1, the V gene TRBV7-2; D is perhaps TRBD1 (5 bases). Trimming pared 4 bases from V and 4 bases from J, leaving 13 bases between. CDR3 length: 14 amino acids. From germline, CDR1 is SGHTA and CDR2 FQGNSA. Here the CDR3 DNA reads TGTGCCAGCAGCTCCAGGGTTTCTGGCACTGAAGCTTTCTTT. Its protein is CASSSRVSGTEAFF. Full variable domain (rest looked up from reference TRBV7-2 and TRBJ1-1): GAGVSQSPSNKVTEKGKDVELRCDPISGHTALYWYRQSLGQGLEFLIYFQGNSAPDKSGLPSDRFSAERTGGSVSTLTIQRTQQEDSAVYLCASSSRVSGTEAFFGQGTRLTVV.

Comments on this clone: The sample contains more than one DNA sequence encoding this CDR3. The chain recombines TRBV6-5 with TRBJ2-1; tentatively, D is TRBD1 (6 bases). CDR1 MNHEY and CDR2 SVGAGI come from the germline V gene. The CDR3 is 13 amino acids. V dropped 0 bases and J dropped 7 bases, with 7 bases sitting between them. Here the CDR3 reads CASSYSRGNEQFF. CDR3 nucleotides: TGTGCCAGCAGTTACTCCAGGGGTAATGAGCAGTTCTTC.

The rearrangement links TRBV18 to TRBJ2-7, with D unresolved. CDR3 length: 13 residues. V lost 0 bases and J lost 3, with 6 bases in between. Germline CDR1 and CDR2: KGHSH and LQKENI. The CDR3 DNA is TGTGCCAGCTCACCACCGGGCGTCTACGAGCAGTACTTC. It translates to CASSPPGVYEQYF.

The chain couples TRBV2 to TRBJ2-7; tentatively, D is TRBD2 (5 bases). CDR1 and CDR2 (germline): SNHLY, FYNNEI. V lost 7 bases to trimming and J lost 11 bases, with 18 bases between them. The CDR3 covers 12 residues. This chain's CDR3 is CASTPTGSLEYF. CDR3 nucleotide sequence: TGTGCCAGCACCCCGACGGGGAGCTTGGAGTACTTC.

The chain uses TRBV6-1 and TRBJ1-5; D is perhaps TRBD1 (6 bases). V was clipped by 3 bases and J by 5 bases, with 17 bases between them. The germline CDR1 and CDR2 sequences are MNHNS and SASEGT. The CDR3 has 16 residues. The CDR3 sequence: CASSEGGSGWDQPQHF. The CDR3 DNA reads TGTGCCAGCAGTGAGGGGGGCTCCGGGTGGGATCAGCCCCAGCATTTT.

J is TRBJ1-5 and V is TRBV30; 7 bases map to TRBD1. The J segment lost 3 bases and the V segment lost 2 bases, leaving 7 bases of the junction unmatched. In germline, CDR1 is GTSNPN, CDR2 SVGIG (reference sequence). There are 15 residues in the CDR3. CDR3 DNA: TGTGCCTGGAGTTTTCCCGGGACAGTCAATCAGCCCCAGCATTTT. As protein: CAWSFPGTVNQPQHF. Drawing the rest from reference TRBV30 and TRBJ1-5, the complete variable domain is SQTIHQWPATLVQPVGSPLSLECTVEGTSNPNLYWYRQAAGRGLQLLFYSVGIGQISSEVPQNLSASRPQDRQFILSSKKLLLSDSGFYLCAWSFPGTVNQPQHFGDGTRLSIL.

Here the CDR3 reads CAWSVQGSQRYTF. The CDR3 coding sequence is TGTGCCTGGAGTGTACAGGGGTCTCAACGGTACACCTTC. This chain links TRBV30 with TRBJ1-2, with TRBD1 matching over 7 bases. The trim removed 0 bases at V and 11 bases at J, leaving 9 bases unmatched. There are 13 residues in the CDR3. CDR1 GTSNPN and CDR2 SVGIG come from the germline V gene (reference sequence).

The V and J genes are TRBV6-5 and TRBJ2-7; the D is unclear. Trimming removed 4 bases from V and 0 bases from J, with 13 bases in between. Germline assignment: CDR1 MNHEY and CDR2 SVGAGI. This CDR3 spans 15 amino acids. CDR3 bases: TGTGCCAGCAGTTCCGATGAGTTGGGCTCCTACGAGCAGTACTTC. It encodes CASSSDELGSYEQYF.

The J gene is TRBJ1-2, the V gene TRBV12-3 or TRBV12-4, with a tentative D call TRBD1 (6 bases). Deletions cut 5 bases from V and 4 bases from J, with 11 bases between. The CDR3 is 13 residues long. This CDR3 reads CASSPGQSYGYTF. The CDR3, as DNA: TGTGCCAGCAGTCCCGGACAGAGCTATGGCTACACCTTC.

CDR3 sequence: CASSSVSPYGYTF. The DNA of the CDR3 is TGTGCCAGCAGCTCCGTGTCCCCCTATGGCTACACCTTC. The chain has TRBV7-2 and TRBJ1-2, with no clear D. From germline, CDR1 is SGHTA and CDR2 FQGNSA. The CDR3 has 13 amino acids. The V and J ends lost 4 bases and 4 bases respectively, with 10 bases between them. Using reference TRBV7-2 and TRBJ1-2 for the parts outside the CDR3, the full variable domain is GAGVSQSPSNKVTEKGKDVELRCDPISGHTALYWYRQSLGQGLEFLIYFQGNSAPDKSGLPSDRFSAERTGGSVSTLTIQRTQQEDSAVYLCASSSVSPYGYTFGSGTRLTVV.

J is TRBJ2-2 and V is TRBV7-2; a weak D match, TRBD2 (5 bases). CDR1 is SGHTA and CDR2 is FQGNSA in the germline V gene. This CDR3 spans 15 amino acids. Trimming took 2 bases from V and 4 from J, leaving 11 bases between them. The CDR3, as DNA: TGTGCCAGCAGCTTATATGTAGGAGGCACCGGGGAGCTGTTTTTT. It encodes CASSLYVGGTGELFF.

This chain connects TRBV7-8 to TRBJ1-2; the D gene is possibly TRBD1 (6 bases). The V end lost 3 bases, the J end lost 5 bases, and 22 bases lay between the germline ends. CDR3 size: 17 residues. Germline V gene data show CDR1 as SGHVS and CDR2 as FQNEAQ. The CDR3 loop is CASSLSRVGGASYGYTF. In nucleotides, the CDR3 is TGTGCCAGCAGCTTGTCCCGGGTCGGGGGCGCATCGTATGGCTACACCTTC.

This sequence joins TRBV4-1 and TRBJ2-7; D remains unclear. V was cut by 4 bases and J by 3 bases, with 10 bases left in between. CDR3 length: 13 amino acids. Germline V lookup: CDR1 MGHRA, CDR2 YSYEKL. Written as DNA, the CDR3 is TGCGCCAGCAGCCCTCAGGTTAGCTACGAGCAGTACTTC. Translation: CASSPQVSYEQYF.

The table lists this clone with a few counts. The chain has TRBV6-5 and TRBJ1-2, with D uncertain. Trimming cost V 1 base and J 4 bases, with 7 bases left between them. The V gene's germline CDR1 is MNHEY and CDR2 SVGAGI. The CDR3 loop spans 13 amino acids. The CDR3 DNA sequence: TGTGCCAGCAGTTACTTGGGATCCTATGGCTACACCTTC. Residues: CASSYLGSYGYTF.

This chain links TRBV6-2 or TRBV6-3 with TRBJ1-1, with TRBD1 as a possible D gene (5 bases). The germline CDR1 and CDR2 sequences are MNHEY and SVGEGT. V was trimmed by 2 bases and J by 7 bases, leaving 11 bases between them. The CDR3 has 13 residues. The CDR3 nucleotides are TGTGCCAGCAGTTACGGGGGTGGTGTTGAAGCTTTCTTT. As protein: CASSYGGGVEAFF.